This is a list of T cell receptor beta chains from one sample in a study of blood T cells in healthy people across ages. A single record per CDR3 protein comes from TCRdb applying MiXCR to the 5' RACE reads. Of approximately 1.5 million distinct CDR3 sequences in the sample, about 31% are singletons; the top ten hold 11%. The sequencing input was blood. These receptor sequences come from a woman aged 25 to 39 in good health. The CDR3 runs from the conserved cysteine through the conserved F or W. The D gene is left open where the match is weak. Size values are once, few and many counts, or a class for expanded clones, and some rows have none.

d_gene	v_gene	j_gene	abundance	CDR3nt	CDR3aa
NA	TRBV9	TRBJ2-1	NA	TGTGCCAGCAGCCCTTATGGATCGCAGAACTACAATGAGCAGTTCTTC	CASSPYGSQNYNEQFF
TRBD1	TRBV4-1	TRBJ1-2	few	TGCGCCAGCAGCCAAGGGCCCCCAGGGGGCGACTATGGCTACACCTTC	CASSQGPPGGDYGYTF
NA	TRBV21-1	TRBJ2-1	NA	TGTGCCAGCAGAGAATGGCTAGCAGCCTACAATGAGCAGTTCTTC	CASREWLAAYNEQFF
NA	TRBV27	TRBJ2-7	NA	TGTGCCAGCAGTTTATCGAACAGCAAGTACGAGCAGTACTTC	CASSLSNSKYEQYF
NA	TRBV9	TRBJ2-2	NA	TGTGCCAGCAGCGTAGGGGCGTATGCGAACACCGGGGAGCTGTTTTTT	CASSVGAYANTGELFF
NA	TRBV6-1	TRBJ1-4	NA	TGTGCCAGCAGTGAAGCTGGATATGAAAAACTGTTTTTT	CASSEAGYEKLFF
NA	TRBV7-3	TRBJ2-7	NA	TGTGCCAGCAGCCCGACGGCGGGGCACGAGCAGTACTTC	CASSPTAGHEQYF
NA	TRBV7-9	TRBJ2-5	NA	TGTGCCAGCAGCCCCCCGCGGGTCTCCCAAGAGACCCAGTACTTC	CASSPPRVSQETQYF
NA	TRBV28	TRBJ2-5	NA	TGTGCCAGCAGTCGGGGCGGCACCTTGGGGGAGACCCAGTACTTC	CASSRGGTLGETQYF
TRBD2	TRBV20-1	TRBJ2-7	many	TGCAGTGCTAGAGATCGACCAGCGGGAGTTGGCAACGAGCAGTACTTC	CSARDRPAGVGNEQYF